This T cell receptor (beta chain) is drawn from a study of blood T cell repertoires in COVID-19. At the level of the study: The United States, Italy and Spain were the sources of the acute and convalescent COVID-19 samples. Sources were T cells, B-cell-depleted T cells, or PBMCs; the material itself was cDNA or gDNA.

The V end lost 2 bases, the J end lost 4 bases, and 20 bases lay between the germline ends. The V gene's germline CDR1 is MNHEY and CDR2 SVGEGT. The CDR3 contains 17 residues. In the original workflow: Nucleated cell counts were estimated from reference gene primer amplification. Assay: immunoSEQ multiplex PCR; the TCRdb copy retains only in-frame clones and omits some. V and J calls and clone size are given by that table; D and trimming were obtained from the DNA. The data contain 80,000 to 100,000 clones, roughly 80% of them singletons. This receptor was obtained from a man aged 65 to 85 with active or convalescent COVID-19. The chain carries TRBV6-2 or TRBV6-3 and TRBJ1-2, with D perhaps TRBD1 (6 bases). The specimen was peripheral blood. The DNA of the CDR3 is TGTGCCAGCAGTTACGAGGGCAGGGGCGAACGGCGCTATGGCTACACCTTC. Translating it yields CASSYEGRGERRYGYTF.